The T cell receptor (beta chain) described here comes from a study of T-cell memory formation after mild COVID-19. Study as a whole: TCR clusters largely stayed donor specific.

Notes on this clonotype: Antigen unknown.

General observations from the study: Pre-infection memory showed some responding clones, and this suggested that cross-reactive memory joined.

TCRdb re-analysed the 5' RACE reads in MiXCR, keeping a single row per CDR3 protein. This sample yields about 210,000 distinct CDR3 sequences, of which about 11% are seen a single time; less than 4% belongs to the top ten. The sequence was collected from a young man who had mild COVID-19 (a few samples of this study predate the infection). Cell type and time point are not known. Sequenced input: PBMCs or a T cell subset sorted from them (not recorded which).

DNA for the CDR3: TGTGCCAGCAGCCCCATAGGTGAGACCCAGTACTTC. This gives the protein CASSPIGETQYF. The chain uses TRBV3-1 and TRBJ2-5; no reliable D call. Trimming removed 4 bases at V and 5 bases at J, with 8 bases between. This CDR3 comprises 12 residues. Looked up from germline, CDR1 is LGHDT and CDR2 is YNNKEL (reference sequence).